Shown below are 9 T cell receptor beta chains from a single sample sequenced in a study of OX40 agonist ivuxolimab in advanced cancers. Method: immunoSEQ multiplex PCR; TCRdb's copy keeps in-frame clones and lacks some. The data show under 20,000 clones, 80% to 85% seen once. Sequenced here: CD4+ or CD8+ T cells sorted from blood, sampled in a trial of the OX40 agonist ivuxolimab. The receptors were gathered from an adult with an advanced solid tumor such as melanoma, head and neck, liver or kidney cancer.

This clone was detected once. The chain uses TRBV20-1 and TRBJ2-5, with D unresolved. V lost 4 bases, J lost 6 bases, and 9 bases lay in between. The germline gives CDR1 DFQATT, CDR2 SNEGSKA (reference sequence). The CDR3 totals 11 residues. The DNA for the CDR3 is TGCAGTGCTACCCGCTCGAAGACCCAGTACTTC. Translation gives CSATRSKTQYF.

The count of this clone is one. J is TRBJ2-1 and V is TRBV18; 7 bases align to TRBD1. CDR3 length equals 14 residues. The germline gives CDR1 KGHSH, CDR2 LQKENI. The V gene end was trimmed by 3 bases and the J gene end by 5 bases; junction bases not matched to a gene: 4. Here the CDR3 DNA reads TGTGCCAGCTCACCCCGACAGGGTGACAATGAGCAGTTCTTC. This codes for CASSPRQGDNEQFF.

This clone was seen more than once but under ten times. This chain connects TRBV5-1 to TRBJ2-2; 15 bases map to TRBD2. J lost 4 bases, V lost 1 base, and 5 bases had no gene match. This CDR3 has 18 residues. CDR1 SGHRS and CDR2 YFSETQ come from the germline V gene. As DNA, the CDR3 is TGCGCCAGCAGCTTGTATGGACTAGCGGGAGGGGGCACCGGGGAGCTGTTTTTT. Translation: CASSLYGLAGGGTGELFF.

This clone was observed a handful of times. The rearrangement uses TRBV2 and TRBJ2-7, with a possible D match to TRBD2 (6 bases). Per the germline V gene, CDR1 is SNHLY and CDR2 is FYNNEI. CDR3 length: 14 residues. V lost 4 bases, J lost 0 bases, and 10 bases lay in between. The CDR3: CASSGRGNSYEQYF. CDR3 nucleotide sequence: TGTGCCAGCAGTGGGCGGGGCAACTCCTACGAGCAGTACTTC.

The chain carries TRBV7-2 and TRBJ1-2; D ambiguous. The CDR3 runs to 13 residues. CDR1 SGHTA and CDR2 FQGNSA come from the germline V gene. The V end was cut by 3 bases, the J end by 11 bases, with 16 bases between. CDR3 nucleotides: TGTGCCAGCAGCTTTTCACAGACCCGAGTATACACCTTC. Amino acid sequence: CASSFSQTRVYTF.

This sequence joins TRBV7-3 and TRBJ2-3; TRBD2 aligns across 11 bases. The CDR3 covers 17 residues. Germline V gives CDR1 SGHTA, CDR2 FQGTGA. V dropped 4 bases and J dropped 4; count of bases not matched to a gene: 10. CDR3 in amino acids: CASSSTPLAGGPDTQYF. CDR3 bases: TGTGCCAGCAGCTCTACCCCCCTAGCGGGAGGCCCAGATACGCAGTATTTT.

The J gene is TRBJ2-2, the V gene TRBV5-4, with 7 bases fitting TRBD2. Germline CDR1 SGHNT, CDR2 YYREEE (reference sequence). Trimming removed 4 bases from V and 4 bases from J; junction bases left unmatched: 7. The CDR3 length is 15 residues. CDR3 sequence (DNA): TGTGCCAGCAGCCCGGGAGGATCAGCCACCGGGGAGCTGTTTTTT. Protein product: CASSPGGSATGELFF.

This chain links TRBV27 with TRBJ2-2; a possible D gene is TRBD2 (6 bases). The germline V and J ends were trimmed by 5 bases and 1 base, with 11 bases remaining between them. Germline CDR1 reads MNHEY; CDR2 reads SMNVEV (reference sequence). The CDR3 is 15 residues long. The DNA of the CDR3 is TGTGCCAGCAGTCCCGTGGGGGGGAACACCGGGGAGCTGTTTTTT. Residues: CASSPVGGNTGELFF.

The V gene is TRBV29-1, the J gene TRBJ1-2; TRBD1 is a possible D gene (5 bases). CDR1 is SQVTM, CDR2 ANQGSEA, per germline. The CDR3 covers 12 residues. The V gene lost 8 bases and the J gene lost 2 bases, with 12 bases spanning the gap. CDR3 DNA sequence: TGCAGCTTGGGACGGGAGAACTATGGCTACACCTTC. Translated, it gives CSLGRENYGYTF.